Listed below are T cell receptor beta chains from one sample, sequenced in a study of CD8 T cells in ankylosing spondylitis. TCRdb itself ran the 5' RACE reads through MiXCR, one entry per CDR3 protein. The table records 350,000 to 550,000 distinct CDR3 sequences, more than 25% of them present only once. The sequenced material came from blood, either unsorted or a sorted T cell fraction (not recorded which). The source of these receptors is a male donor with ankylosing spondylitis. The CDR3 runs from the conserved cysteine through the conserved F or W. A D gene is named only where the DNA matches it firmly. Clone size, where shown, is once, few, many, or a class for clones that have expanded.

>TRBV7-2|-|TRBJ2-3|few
CASRYRDWGGDTQYF
TGTGCCAGCAGATACCGGGACTGGGGCGGGGATACGCAGTATTTT
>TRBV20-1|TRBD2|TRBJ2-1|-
CSARGLANLESEFF
TGCAGTGCCAGGGGACTAGCGAACCTCGAATCGGAGTTCTTC
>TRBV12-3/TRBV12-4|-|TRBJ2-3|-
CASSTLRRRTDTQYF
TGTGCCAGCAGTACCCTCAGGCGACGCACAGATACGCAGTATTTT
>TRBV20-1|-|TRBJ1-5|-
CSARRGGNQPQHF
TGCAGTGCTAGGAGGGGAGGCAATCAGCCCCAGCATTTT
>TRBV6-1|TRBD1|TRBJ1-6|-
CAIAGTGDSPLHF
TGTGCCATCGCCGGGACAGGGGATTCACCCCTCCACTTT
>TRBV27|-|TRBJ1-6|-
CASSRSNSPLHF
TGTGCCAGCAGTCGCTCAAATTCACCCCTCCACTTT
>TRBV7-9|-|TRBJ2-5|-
CASSFRPRETQYF
TGTGCCAGCAGCTTTCGGCCGAGGGAGACCCAGTACTTC
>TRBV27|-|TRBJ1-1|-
CASSFVNHVGAFF
TGTGCCAGCAGTTTCGTGAACCATGTAGGGGCTTTCTTT
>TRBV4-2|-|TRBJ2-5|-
CASSQDLGGVETQYF
TGTGCCAGCAGCCAAGATCTTGGCGGGGTAGAGACCCAGTACTTC
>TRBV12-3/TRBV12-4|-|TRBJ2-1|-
CASSLESGLEQFF
TGTGCCAGCAGTCTCGAATCGGGGCTCGAGCAGTTCTTC
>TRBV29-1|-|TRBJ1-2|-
CSVAPLGRVYGYTF
TGCAGCGTTGCCCCCCTGGGAAGGGTCTATGGCTACACCTTC
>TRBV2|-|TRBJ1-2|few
CASSERAGYGYTF
TGTGCCAGCAGTGAAAGGGCAGGTTACGGCTACACCTTC
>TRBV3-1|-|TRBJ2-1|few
CASSPREHNEQFF
TGTGCCAGCAGCCCCAGAGAGCACAATGAGCAGTTCTTC
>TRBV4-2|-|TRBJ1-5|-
CASSQVDQPQHF
TGTGCCAGCAGCCAAGTTGATCAGCCCCAGCATTTT
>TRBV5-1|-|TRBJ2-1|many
CASSIWSLADNEQFF
TGCGCCAGCAGCATCTGGTCCTTGGCGGACAATGAGCAGTTCTTC
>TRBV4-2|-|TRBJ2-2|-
CASSRPGAGELFF
TGTGCCAGCAGCCGGCCCGGCGCCGGGGAGCTGTTTTTT
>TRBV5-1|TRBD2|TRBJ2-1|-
CASTTSGRNNEQFF
TGCGCCAGCACGACTAGCGGGAGGAACAATGAGCAGTTCTTC
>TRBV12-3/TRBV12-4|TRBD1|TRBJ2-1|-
CASIPWTGTDASQFF
TGTGCCAGCATCCCCTGGACAGGGACGGATGCGAGCCAGTTCTTC
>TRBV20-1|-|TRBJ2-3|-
CSATRPLGGTDTQYF
TGCAGTGCTACTCGCCCCCTAGGAGGCACAGATACGCAGTATTTT
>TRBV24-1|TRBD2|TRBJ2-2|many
CATSVTGTSGIGELFF
TGTGCCACCAGTGTTACGGGGACTAGCGGAATCGGGGAGCTGTTTTTT
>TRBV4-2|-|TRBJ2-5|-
CASSQAVQVQETQYF
TGTGCCAGCAGCCAAGCCGTCCAAGTCCAAGAGACCCAGTACTTC
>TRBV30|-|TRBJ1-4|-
CAWSVENRVPNEKLFF
TGTGCCTGGAGTGTCGAAAACAGGGTACCTAATGAAAAACTGTTTTTT
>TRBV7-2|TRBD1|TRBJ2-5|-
CASSLRLTGVQETQYF
TGTGCCAGCAGCCTTAGGTTGACAGGGGTACAAGAGACCCAGTACTTC
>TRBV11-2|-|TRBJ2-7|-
CASSLLGRGPYEQYF
TGTGCCAGCAGCTTACTGGGCAGGGGACCCTACGAGCAGTACTTC
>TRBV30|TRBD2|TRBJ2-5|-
CAWGGLAYDTQYF
TGTGCCTGGGGGGGACTAGCGTACGATACCCAGTACTTC
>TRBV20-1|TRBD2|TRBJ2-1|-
CSALDPSGGDNEQFF
TGCAGTGCCCTGGACCCTAGCGGAGGGGACAATGAGCAGTTCTTC
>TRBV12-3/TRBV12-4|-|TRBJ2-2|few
CATFRGPNTGELFF
TGTGCCACCTTCAGGGGCCCCAACACCGGGGAGCTGTTTTTT
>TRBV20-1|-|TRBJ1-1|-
CSASLQPNTEAFF
TGCAGTGCTAGCCTACAGCCTAACACTGAAGCTTTCTTT
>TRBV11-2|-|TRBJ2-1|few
CASSSMQVSNEQFF
TGTGCCAGCAGCAGTATGCAGGTTAGCAATGAGCAGTTCTTC
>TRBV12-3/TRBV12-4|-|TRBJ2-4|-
CASRARGAKNIQYF
TGTGCCAGCAGAGCAAGGGGGGCCAAAAACATTCAGTACTTC
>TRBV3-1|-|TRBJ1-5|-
CASSQDVRNQPQHF
TGTGCCAGCAGCCAAGACGTCAGAAATCAGCCCCAGCATTTT
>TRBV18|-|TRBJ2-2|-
CASSNRAGTGELFF
TGTGCCAGTTCCAATCGGGCCGGTACCGGGGAGCTGTTTTTT